The sequence of this T cell receptor (beta chain) was determined in a study of T cell responses to AZD1222 COVID-19 vaccine. Findings and caveats of the study: White British ancestry dominated among donors, who included more females, and clonal diversity was possibly underestimated.

Clones were read by immunoSEQ multiplex PCR, and TCRdb kept only the in-frame ones, dropping some. The sample carries 200,000 or so clones, just over 85% recorded once. CDR3 size: 15 residues. The germline CDR1 and CDR2 sequences are SGHNT and YYREEE (reference sequence). The V segment lost 4 bases and the J segment 2 bases; nucleotides outside the gene matches: 7. Concerning this clone: Its cognate antigen is unknown.

V usage is TRBV5-4 and J usage is TRBJ2-5; 8 nucleotides line up with TRBD2. The sequences come from peripheral blood, collected on day 0 of AZD1222 vaccination. This clonotype was sampled from an adult in good health. CDR3 sequence (DNA): TGTGCCAGCAGCCCCCCCGGGGGGGGACAAGAGACCCAGTACTTC. This encodes CASSPPGGGQETQYF.